Listed below are T cell receptor beta chains from one sample, sequenced in a study of cytomegalovirus exposure and HLA in healthy donors. TCRdb keeps only in-frame clones here, not all; method: immunoSEQ multiplex PCR. The profile shows more than 100,000 clones, about three quarters of them singletons. The sequenced sample was PBMCs. The receptors were sampled from a female donor in good health and CMV-seropositive. Each CDR3 is given with its conserved first and last residue. The order of the fields is clone size, D gene, J gene, V gene, CDR3 protein, CDR3 DNA. The D gene is left open where the match is weak. Size is omitted from some rows. Given values are once, few, many or a class for expanded clones.

NA,NA,TRBJ2-5,TRBV7-3,CASSQYGETQYF,TGTGCCAGCAGCCAATATGGCGAGACCCAGTACTTC
NA,NA,TRBJ1-2,TRBV11-2,CASSPSFGYTF,TGTGCCAGCAGCCCTAGTTTCGGCTACACCTTC
few,TRBD1,TRBJ1-1,TRBV5-1,CASSLQGAGEAFF,TGCGCCAGCAGCTTGCAGGGGGCAGGTGAAGCTTTCTTT
NA,TRBD1,TRBJ2-2,TRBV29-1,CSARTGTNTGELFF,TGCAGCGCGCGGACAGGGACGAACACCGGGGAGCTGTTTTTT
NA,NA,TRBJ1-3,TRBV18,CASSPKSGGYTIYF,TGTGCCAGCTCACCGAAAAGCGGGGGGTACACCATATATTTT
once,NA,TRBJ2-1,TRBV2,CASRQENEQFF,TGTGCCAGCAGACAGGAAAATGAGCAGTTCTTC
NA,NA,TRBJ1-5,TRBV6-1,CASSERAGKDQPQHF,TGTGCCAGCAGTGAACGGGCAGGGAAAGATCAGCCCCAGCATTTT
NA,TRBD2,TRBJ2-1,TRBV29-1,CSVEDRRRGASGRRYEQFF,TGCAGCGTTGAAGATCGGAGGAGGGGGGCTAGCGGGAGGAGATATGAGCAGTTCTTC
NA,TRBD2,TRBJ2-3,TRBV11-2,CASSFARGVTDTQYF,TGTGCCAGCAGCTTCGCGCGGGGGGTCACAGATACGCAGTATTTT
NA,TRBD2,TRBJ2-7,TRBV18,CASSPGLAGEQYF,TGTGCCAGCTCACCGGGACTAGCGGGTGAGCAGTACTTC
NA,TRBD2,TRBJ2-1,TRBV7-6,CASSLVRESVEQFF,TGTGCCAGCAGCTTAGTGCGGGAGAGTGTTGAGCAGTTCTTC
few,TRBD1,TRBJ1-1,TRBV6-5,CASRRQGKGNTEAFF,TGTGCCAGCAGGCGACAGGGGAAAGGGAACACTGAAGCTTTCTTT
NA,TRBD2,TRBJ2-5,TRBV2,CASSELAGGETQYF,TGTGCCAGCAGTGAACTAGCGGGAGGAGAGACCCAGTACTTC
NA,TRBD1,TRBJ1-2,TRBV6-1,CASSDGDRAGYGYTF,TGTGCCAGCAGTGACGGGGACAGGGCGGGCTATGGCTACACCTTC
few,TRBD2,TRBJ2-3,TRBV7-3,CASRRSGGTTDTQYF,TGTGCCAGCAGGAGATCGGGGGGGACCACAGATACGCAGTATTTT
NA,TRBD2,TRBJ2-1,TRBV7-2,CASSLGLRPFF,TGTGCCAGCAGCTTGGGACTAAGGCCGTTCTTC
NA,TRBD1,TRBJ1-1,TRBV5-1,CASSPGTGVGEAFF,TGCGCCAGCAGCCCAGGGACAGGGGTGGGGGAAGCTTTCTTT
NA,TRBD1,TRBJ2-7,TRBV9,CASSVAPGRGLYEQYF,TGTGCCAGCAGCGTAGCTCCTGGCAGGGGGCTCTACGAGCAGTACTTC
once,NA,TRBJ2-3,TRBV5-1,CASREQGFNTDTQYF,TGCGCCAGCAGGGAGCAGGGATTTAACACAGATACGCAGTATTTT
NA,NA,TRBJ2-7,TRBV7-9,CASSLPTGGVYEQYF,TGTGCCAGCAGCCTGCCGACAGGAGGCGTATACGAGCAGTACTTC
NA,NA,TRBJ1-1,TRBV27,CASSLGPGLEAFF,TGTGCCAGCAGTTTAGGCCCAGGGCTTGAAGCTTTCTTT
NA,TRBD1,TRBJ1-4,TRBV6-1,CASSRGGENEKLFF,TGTGCCAGCAGTAGAGGGGGCGAGAATGAAAAACTGTTTTTT
NA,NA,TRBJ1-1,TRBV4-2,CASSQEEGVTEAFF,TGTGCCAGCAGCCAAGAGGAGGGTGTCACTGAAGCTTTCTTT
NA,TRBD2,TRBJ2-6,TRBV9,CASSPQGLSRLTGANVLTF,TGTGCCAGCAGCCCTCAGGGACTAAGTCGCCTCACTGGGGCCAACGTCCTGACTTTC
NA,TRBD1,TRBJ2-5,TRBV28,CASSLHVGQGAREQYF,TGTGCCAGCAGTTTGCACGTGGGACAGGGGGCGCGAGAGCAGTACTTC
few,TRBD1,TRBJ1-2,TRBV30,CAWIPGRGLRGYTF,TGTGCCTGGATTCCGGGCAGGGGGCTGCGGGGCTACACCTTC
NA,TRBD2,TRBJ2-7,TRBV27,CASSSLGLASYEQYF,TGTGCCAGCAGCTCTCTGGGACTAGCGTCCTACGAGCAGTACTTC
once,NA,TRBJ2-7,TRBV10-3,CAISDIADSQNYEQYF,TGTGCCATCAGTGATATAGCGGACTCCCAAAACTACGAGCAGTACTTC
NA,NA,TRBJ2-7,TRBV6-1,CASSDTGKWKYQQYF,TGTGCCAGCAGTGATACAGGAAAGTGGAAGTACCAGCAGTACTTC
NA,TRBD1,TRBJ2-1,TRBV7-3,CASSLRSGTGNNEQFF,TGTGCCAGCAGCTTAAGGTCCGGGACAGGGAATAATGAGCAGTTCTTC
NA,NA,TRBJ1-5,TRBV7-2,CASSPNRQSNQPQHF,TGTGCCAGCAGCCCGAACAGACAGTCAAATCAGCCCCAGCATTTT
NA,NA,TRBJ2-3,TRBV5-1,CASSLAGDTQYF,TGCGCCAGCAGCTTGGCGGGGGATACGCAGTATTTT
few,TRBD2,TRBJ2-1,TRBV6-6,CASSSTTGRGQFF,TGTGCCAGCAGTTCAACCACCGGGAGGGGGCAGTTCTTC
NA,TRBD1,TRBJ1-1,TRBV15,CATSRDRVGAFF,TGTGCCACCAGCAGGGACAGGGTCGGAGCTTTCTTT
NA,TRBD2,TRBJ2-3,TRBV5-1,CASSFSGGGTDTQYF,TGCGCCAGCAGCTTTAGCGGGGGGGGAACAGATACGCAGTATTTT
NA,TRBD2,TRBJ2-1,TRBV4-1,CASSLRVGRDFNEQFF,TGCGCCAGCAGCCTTAGGGTGGGGAGGGATTTCAATGAGCAGTTCTTC
NA,NA,TRBJ1-2,TRBV10-3,CAISESPGDGYTF,TGTGCCATCAGTGAGTCCCCAGGGGATGGCTACACCTTC
NA,NA,TRBJ2-3,TRBV6-4,CASSEGSHTDTQYF,TGTGCCAGCAGTGAGGGCTCCCACACAGATACGCAGTATTTT
NA,TRBD1,TRBJ1-2,TRBV19,CASSESGTATNYGYTF,TGTGCCAGTAGTGAGTCCGGGACAGCCACTAACTATGGCTACACCTTC